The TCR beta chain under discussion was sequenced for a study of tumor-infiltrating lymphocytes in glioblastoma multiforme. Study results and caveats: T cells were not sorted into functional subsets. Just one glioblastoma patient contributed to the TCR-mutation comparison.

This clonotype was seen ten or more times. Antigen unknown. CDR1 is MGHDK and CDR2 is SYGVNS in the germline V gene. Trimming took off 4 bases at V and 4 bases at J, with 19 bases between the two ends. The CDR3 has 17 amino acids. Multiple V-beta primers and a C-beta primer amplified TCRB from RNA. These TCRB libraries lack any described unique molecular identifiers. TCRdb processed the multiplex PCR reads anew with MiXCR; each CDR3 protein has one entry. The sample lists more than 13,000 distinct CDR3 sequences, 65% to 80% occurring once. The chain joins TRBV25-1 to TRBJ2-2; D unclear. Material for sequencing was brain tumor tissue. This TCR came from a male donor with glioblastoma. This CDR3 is CASSAQEGRLGTGELFF. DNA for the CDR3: TGTGCCAGCAGTGCCCAAGAAGGGCGCCTTGGCACCGGGGAGCTGTTTTTT. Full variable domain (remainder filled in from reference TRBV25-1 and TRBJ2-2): EADIYQTPRYLVIGTGKKITLECSQTMGHDKMYWYQQDPGMELHLIHYSYGVNSTEKGDLSSESTVSRIRTEHFPLTLESARPSHTSQYLCASSAQEGRLGTGELFFGEGSRLTVL.